The 9 T cell receptor beta chains below were found in one sample sequenced in a study of blood T cell repertoires in COVID-19. The protocol was immunoSEQ multiplex PCR, while the TCRdb copy is restricted to in-frame clones and leaves out a portion. The sample lists tens of thousands of clones, more than 65% seen once, with under 5% in the top ten. Sequences were obtained from peripheral blood. All receptors come from a woman in her sixties with acute or convalescent COVID-19.

The CDR3 sequence is CASSEQGTGELFF. CDR3 sequence (DNA): TGTGCCAGCAGTGAGCAGGGAACCGGGGAGCTGTTTTTT. J is TRBJ2-2 and V is TRBV12-3 or TRBV12-4; D is perhaps TRBD1 (5 bases). Trimming stripped 5 bases from V and 5 bases from J, with 9 bases between. This CDR3 is built from 13 residues.

This clone showed up just a few times. In the same sample, other DNA sequences code for this CDR3. The chain has TRBV10-2 and TRBJ2-3, with 8 bases fitting TRBD2. J gave up 4 bases and V 6 bases, and 6 bases lay outside the gene matches. The CDR3 totals 14 residues. Per germline, CDR1 WSHSY and CDR2 SAAADI. In DNA, the CDR3 is TGCGCCAGCAGCTTGGCGGGGGGATCAGATACGCAGTATTTT. It encodes CASSLAGGSDTQYF.

This clone was counted a few times. The chain has TRBV10-1 and TRBJ2-3, with a weak D call TRBD1 (6 bases). The germline V gene has CDR1 WNHNN and CDR2 SYGVQD (reference sequence). The CDR3 sequence is 15 residues long. With 6 bases removed from V and 0 bases from J, the gap between germline ends came to 13 bases. CDR3 nucleotides: TGCGCCAGCAGCGGGACAACTTCTAGCACAGATACGCAGTATTTT. It is translated as CASSGTTSSTDTQYF.

The J gene is TRBJ1-6, the V gene TRBV19; 7 bases match TRBD1. Trimming removed 8 bases from V and 0 bases from J; junction bases left unmatched: 4. Germline assignment: CDR1 LNHDA and CDR2 SQIVND (reference sequence). This CDR3 is 15 amino acids long. The CDR3 DNA sequence: TGTGCCAGTGGACAGGAACTCTCCTATAATTCACCCCTCCACTTT. Its protein is CASGQELSYNSPLHF.

The chain has TRBV7-3 and TRBJ2-5, with D unresolved. Trimming pared 6 bases from V and 4 bases from J, leaving 9 bases between. Germline values: CDR1 SGHTA, CDR2 FQGTGA. The CDR3 totals 12 residues. This CDR3 reads CASSPIGETQYF. The CDR3 nucleotides read TGTGCCAGCAGTCCCATCGGAGAGACCCAGTACTTC.

J is TRBJ1-6 and V is TRBV9; 7 bases are shared with TRBD1. CDR1 and CDR2 from the germline V gene are SGDLS and YYNGEE. This CDR3 comprises 16 residues. Unmatched junction bases numbered 7, after V lost 0 bases and J lost 7 bases. The CDR3 reads CASSVGSNRGNSPLHF. The CDR3, as DNA: TGTGCCAGCAGCGTAGGATCTAACAGGGGAAATTCACCCCTCCACTTT.

The chain couples TRBV4-2 to TRBJ2-7; TRBD2 matches at 11 bases. The CDR3 runs to 18 residues. V was pared by 1 base and J by 0 bases, with 8 bases of the junction left unmatched. Looked up from germline, CDR1 is LGHNA and CDR2 is YNFKEQ. CDR3 sequence: CASSQASSGGLLSYEQYF. The CDR3 DNA is TGTGCCAGCAGCCAAGCGTCTAGCGGGGGGCTCCTCTCCTACGAGCAGTACTTC.

The chain is built from TRBV14 and TRBJ2-7; D not certain. Germline CDR1 SGHDN, CDR2 FVKESK. V lost 1 base and J 2 bases, leaving 9 bases between the germline ends. The CDR3 has 14 residues. The CDR3 spells CASSQGGLTYEQYF. CDR3 in DNA: TGTGCCAGCAGCCAAGGCGGCCTAACCTACGAGCAGTACTTC.

The chain recombines TRBV12-3 or TRBV12-4 with TRBJ1-1; TRBD1 matches 8 bases. V was pared by 3 bases and J by 11 bases, with 8 bases of the junction left unmatched. This CDR3 comprises 13 residues. CDR3 sequence: CASSFPRGRSAFF. CDR3 DNA: TGTGCCAGCAGTTTTCCCAGGGGGCGTTCGGCTTTCTTT.